The sequence of this T cell receptor (beta chain) was determined in a study of beta chain features in type 1 diabetes. As every portion of the isolated RNA was reverse transcribed, the sequencing read expressed TCRB transcripts. The repertoire was sequenced with immunoSEQ multiplex PCR; TCRdb's copy has only in-frame clones and lacks some. This table holds about 240,000 clones, less than 35% found once. Germline CDR1 is DFQATT and CDR2 is SNEGSKA (reference sequence). Trimming cost V 3 bases and J 7 bases, with 8 bases left between them. The CDR3 consists of 11 residues. The sequenced sample consisted of central memory CD4+ T cells from blood. The receptor was isolated from a man aged 30 to 39 in good health. The V gene is TRBV20-1, the J gene TRBJ2-3; D not certain. CDR3 region: CSASVLNTQYF. CDR3 nucleotide sequence: TGCAGTGCTAGTGTGCTAAATACGCAGTATTTT.